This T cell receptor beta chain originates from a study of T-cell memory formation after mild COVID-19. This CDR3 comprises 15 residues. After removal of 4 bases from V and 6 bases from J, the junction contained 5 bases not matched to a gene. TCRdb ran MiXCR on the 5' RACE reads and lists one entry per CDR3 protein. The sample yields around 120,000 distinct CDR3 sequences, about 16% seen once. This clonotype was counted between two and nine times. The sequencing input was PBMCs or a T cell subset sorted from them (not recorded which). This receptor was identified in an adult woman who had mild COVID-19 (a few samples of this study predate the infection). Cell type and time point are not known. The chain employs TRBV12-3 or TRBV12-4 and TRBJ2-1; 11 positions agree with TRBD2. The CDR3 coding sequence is TGTGCCAGCAGTTCCCTTAGCGGGGGGGCCAATGAGCAGTTCTTC. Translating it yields CASSSLSGGANEQFF.